The 31 T cell receptor beta chains below come from one sample, sequenced in a study of blood T cell repertoires in COVID-19. Data came from immunoSEQ multiplex PCR; TCRdb stores just in-frame clones and leaves some out. The top ten hold about 20% of the sample, which has about 220,000 clones, about 85% seen once. The sequencing input was peripheral blood. These TCRs come from a young man with active or convalescent COVID-19.

This clone was observed a few times. The CDR3: CASSFGTGESYEQYF. The CDR3 coding sequence is TGTGCCAGCAGCTTCGGTACGGGGGAGTCCTACGAGCAGTACTTC. This rearrangement joins TRBV7-6 to TRBJ2-7, with D possibly matching TRBD2 (6 bases). V lost 3 bases and J 1 base, leaving 13 bases between the germline ends. Germline V gives CDR1 SGHVS, CDR2 FNYEAQ. The CDR3 loop spans 15 amino acids.

This chain joins TRBV6-2 or TRBV6-3 and TRBJ1-2, with D possibly matching TRBD1 (6 bases). V lost 4 bases, J lost 8 bases, and 23 bases lay in between. The germline gives CDR1 MNHEY, CDR2 SVGEGT. This CDR3 region has 16 residues. CDR3 protein: CASSCRNRAGGKGYTF. CDR3 bases: TGTGCCAGCAGTTGTCGTAACAGGGCGGGAGGTAAGGGCTACACCTTC.

The chain joins TRBV9 to TRBJ1-5, with 9 bases that match TRBD1. V gave up 0 bases and J gave up 5 bases; unmatched junction bases: 3. Germline CDR1 is SGDLS and CDR2 is YYNGEE. The CDR3 totals 15 residues. The CDR3 region has the DNA TGTGCCAGCAGCGTAGGCGGGACAGGGTATCAGCCCCAGCATTTT. Its translation: CASSVGGTGYQPQHF.

This clone was found once. This chain uses TRBV5-4 with TRBJ1-3, with D possibly being TRBD1 (6 bases). The CDR3 sequence is 14 residues long. Looked up from germline, CDR1 is SGHNT and CDR2 is YYREEE (reference sequence). The V end lost 2 bases, the J end lost 2 bases, and 8 bases lay between the germline ends. The CDR3 bases are TGTGCCAGCAGCTTTAAGGGGGCTGGAAACACCATATATTTT. Its translation: CASSFKGAGNTIYF.

The J gene is TRBJ2-2, the V gene TRBV5-1; TRBD2 matches at 7 bases. The V gene's germline CDR1 is SGHRS and CDR2 YFSETQ. The CDR3 has 16 amino acids. Trimming took 3 bases from V and 7 from J; bases not matched to a gene: 12. This CDR3 is CASSWIVSGTGGELFF. CDR3 bases: TGCGCCAGCAGCTGGATCGTGAGCGGGACTGGCGGGGAGCTGTTTTTT. The full variable domain, its missing parts supplied by reference TRBV5-1 and TRBJ2-2, is KAGVTQTPRYLIKTRGQQVTLSCSPISGHRSVSWYQQTPGQGLQFLFEYFSETQRNKGNFPGRFSGRQFSNSRSEMNVSTLELGDSALYLCASSWIVSGTGGELFFGEGSRLTVL.

This clone was observed once. The V call is TRBV19, the J call TRBJ1-6; 9 positions agree with TRBD1. The ends lost 3 bases at V and 15 bases at J; junction bases unmatched: 6. This CDR3 contains 13 residues. Per the germline V gene, CDR1 is LNHDA and CDR2 is SQIVND (reference sequence). The CDR3 sequence is CASSISRDRDLHF. DNA for the CDR3: TGTGCCAGTAGTATCTCCCGGGACAGGGACCTCCACTTT.

This chain connects TRBV4-1 to TRBJ2-5, with 9 nucleotides matching TRBD2. The V segment lost 1 base and the J segment 2 bases; nucleotides outside the gene matches: 5. Germline V gene lookup returns CDR1 MGHRA and CDR2 YSYEKL. This CDR3 has 16 amino acids. The CDR3 DNA reads as TGCGCCAGCAGCCAAGGGTCTAGCGGGGTTCAAGAGACCCAGTACTTC. This encodes CASSQGSSGVQETQYF.

The gene calls are TRBV27 and TRBJ2-1, with 11 bases that match TRBD2. This CDR3 comprises 18 residues. Trimming cost V 3 bases and J 0 bases; bases outside gene matches: 7. Germline V gene sequence: CDR1 MNHEY, CDR2 SMNVEV (reference sequence). CDR3 region: CASSLERLAGTSYNEQFF. The CDR3 bases are TGTGCCAGCAGTTTGGAGAGACTAGCGGGAACCTCCTACAATGAGCAGTTCTTC.

The CDR3, as DNA: TGTGCCAGCAGTGAATCGGGGGAGCCCCAGCATTTT. Its translation: CASSESGEPQHF. The V gene is TRBV25-1, the J gene TRBJ1-5; TRBD1 is a possible D gene (5 bases). Germline CDR1 and CDR2: MGHDK and SYGVNS. The CDR3 consists of 12 residues. The V and J ends lost 1 base and 8 bases respectively, with 6 bases between them.

The V and J genes are TRBV6-5 and TRBJ1-2; 8 bases line up with TRBD1. Germline lookup yields CDR1 MNHEY and CDR2 SVGAGI. The CDR3 is 13 amino acids. Germline trimming cut 6 bases from V and 8 bases from J; bases unmatched to any gene: 8. This CDR3 reads CASRSGTGGGYTF. The CDR3 coding sequence is TGTGCCAGCAGATCCGGGACAGGCGGAGGCTACACCTTC.

CDR3 residues: CASSKGGNTGELFF. DNA of the CDR3: TGTGCCAGCAGCAAAGGAGGGAACACCGGGGAGCTGTTTTTT. This chain uses TRBV6-5 with TRBJ2-2; D is possibly TRBD2 (5 bases). Trimming removed 6 bases at V and 1 base at J, with 9 bases between. CDR3 length: 14 residues. The V gene's germline CDR1 is MNHEY and CDR2 SVGAGI.

The chain combines TRBV6-5 with TRBJ2-1; no firm D call. The germline V and J ends were trimmed by 8 bases and 0 bases, with 5 bases remaining between them. The CDR3 runs 12 residues. The germline CDR1 and CDR2 sequences are MNHEY and SVGAGI. The chain's CDR3 is CASGSSYNEQFF. The CDR3 DNA reads as TGTGCCAGCGGTAGCTCCTACAATGAGCAGTTCTTC.

This chain links TRBV7-9 with TRBJ1-6, with 9 bases identical to TRBD1. Losses at the gene ends were 1 base for V and 10 bases for J; bases not matched to a gene: 8. The CDR3 contains 16 residues. Per the germline V gene, CDR1 is SEHNR and CDR2 is FQNEAQ (reference sequence). CDR3 region: CASSLDPGQGRSPLHF. CDR3 in DNA: TGTGCCAGCAGCTTAGATCCCGGACAGGGGAGATCACCCCTCCACTTT. Full variable domain (remainder filled in from reference TRBV7-9 and TRBJ1-6): DTGVSQNPRHKITKRGQNVTFRCDPISEHNRLYWYRQTLGQGPEFLTYFQNEAQLEKSRLLSDRFSAERPKGSFSTLEIQRTEQGDSAMYLCASSLDPGQGRSPLHFGNGTRLTVT.

The V and J genes are TRBV28 and TRBJ1-6, with 9 nucleotides matching TRBD1. Germline CDR1 is MDHEN and CDR2 is SYDVKM. Trimming cost V 6 bases and J 4 bases; bases outside gene matches: 7. CDR3 size: 16 residues. The CDR3 nucleotides are TGTGCCAGCAGGTCCCCCGGGACAGGGTATAATTCACCCCTCCACTTT. Its translation is CASRSPGTGYNSPLHF.

The chain combines TRBV29-1 with TRBJ1-2; TRBD1 agrees at 8 bases. V shed 6 bases and J 6 bases; nucleotides not matched to a gene: 12. The CDR3 sequence is 14 residues long. The germline V gene has CDR1 SQVTM and CDR2 ANQGSEA. CDR3 amino acids: CSVATGGSWNGYTF. In DNA, the CDR3 is TGCAGCGTCGCAACAGGGGGGAGTTGGAATGGCTACACCTTC. The full variable domain, with the rest looked up from reference TRBV29-1 and TRBJ1-2, is SAVISQKPSRDICQRGTSLTIQCQVDSQVTMMFWYRQQPGQSLTLIATANQGSEATYESGFVIDKFPISRPNLTFSTLTVSNMSPEDSSIYLCSVATGGSWNGYTFGSGTRLTVV.

The V and J genes are TRBV3-1 (or the pseudogene TRBV3-2) and TRBJ2-1, with D maybe TRBD1 (5 bases). Germline-derived CDR1 and CDR2 are LGHDT and YNNKEL (reference sequence). The CDR3 runs 12 residues. V lost 1 base, J lost 9 bases, and 7 bases lay in between. In DNA form, the CDR3 reads TGTGCCAGCAGCCAAGCAGGGTTTGAGCAGTTCTTC. Translation: CASSQAGFEQFF.

This chain uses TRBV9 with TRBJ1-3; tentatively, D is TRBD1 (5 bases). The V end lost 0 bases, the J end lost 5 bases, and 9 bases lay between the germline ends. This CDR3 is 14 amino acids long. Germline values: CDR1 SGDLS, CDR2 YYNGEE. The CDR3 bases are TGTGCCAGCAGCGTAGGTGACAGTCGAAACACCATATATTTT. Its translation: CASSVGDSRNTIYF.

This chain connects TRBV6-6 to TRBJ1-2; 9 bases fit TRBD1. Unmatched junction bases numbered 9, after V lost 5 bases and J lost 8 bases. The CDR3 is 14 amino acids. The germline V gene encodes CDR1 MNHNY and CDR2 SVGAGI (reference sequence). CDR3 in amino acids: CASSLGTGTYGYTF. The CDR3 coding sequence is TGTGCCAGCAGTCTAGGGACAGGGACGTACGGCTACACCTTC.

The V call is TRBV4-3, the J call TRBJ1-2; D unclear. The V end was cut by 0 bases, the J end by 5 bases, with 10 bases between. CDR1 and CDR2 (germline): LGHNA, YSLEER. The CDR3 is 14 residues long. The CDR3 loop is CASSQDRPGYGYTF. The CDR3, as DNA: TGCGCCAGCAGCCAAGATCGCCCGGGATATGGCTACACCTTC.

This chain connects TRBV5-1 to TRBJ1-6; 8 bases agree with TRBD1. V was clipped by 6 bases and J by 10 bases; unmatched bases: 12. The CDR3 totals 15 residues. CDR1 is SGHRS, CDR2 YFSETQ, per germline. The CDR3 is CASTWTGQGNSPLHF. The CDR3 DNA is TGCGCCAGCACTTGGACAGGGCAGGGCAACTCACCCCTCCACTTT.

This chain uses TRBV19 with TRBJ1-1; tentative D call: TRBD1 (6 bases). With 10 bases removed from V and 1 base from J, the gap between germline ends came to 13 bases. Per the germline V gene, CDR1 is LNHDA and CDR2 is SQIVND (reference sequence). The CDR3 is 13 amino acids. CDR3 nucleotide sequence: TGTGCCACCCTTACAGGGTCGAACACTGAAGCTTTCTTT. This translates into CATLTGSNTEAFF.

The gene calls are TRBV4-1 and TRBJ1-4, with D possibly TRBD1 on 6 matching bases. Trimming removed 4 bases from V and 5 bases from J, with 14 bases in between. The CDR3 consists of 15 residues. CDR1 and CDR2 (germline): MGHRA, YSYEKL. The CDR3 spells CASSPRGARNEKLFF. The CDR3 nucleotides are TGCGCCAGCAGCCCTCGGGGGGCAAGAAATGAAAAACTGTTTTTT.

About this clone itself: An end of the junction differs from the germline gene, which may be a read error. The chain joins TRBV11-2 to TRBJ1-1, with D hard to call. Germline V lookup: CDR1 SGHAT, CDR2 FQNNGV. The CDR3 loop spans 12 amino acids. The CDR3 here is CASSLDRLEVFF. The CDR3 DNA sequence: TGTGCCAGCAGCTTAGATCGCTTAGAAGTTTTCTTT.

The chain combines TRBV11-2 with TRBJ2-1, with TRBD1 matching 12 bases. V shed 3 bases, J shed 8 bases, and the junction held 8 bases outside the gene matches. From germline, CDR1 is SGHAT and CDR2 FQNNGV. The CDR3 totals 16 residues. The CDR3 sequence: CASSLAGTGGIYEQFF. The CDR3 DNA follows: TGTGCCAGCAGCTTGGCCGGGACAGGGGGCATCTATGAGCAGTTCTTC.

V gene TRBV24-1 combines with J gene TRBJ1-2; tentative D call: TRBD1 (5 bases). The length of the CDR3 is 13 residues. Deletions cut 4 bases from V and 4 bases from J, with 9 bases between. Germline values: CDR1 KGHDR, CDR2 SFDVKD. The CDR3 coding sequence is TGTGCCACCAGTGACTCGGGACTCTATGGCTACACCTTC. Translated, it gives CATSDSGLYGYTF.

V gene TRBV7-9 combines with J gene TRBJ2-1, with 14 nucleotides matching TRBD2. This CDR3 is 12 amino acids long. After removal of 5 bases from V and 15 bases from J, the junction contained 3 bases not matched to a gene. Germline loops: CDR1 SEHNR, CDR2 FQNEAQ (reference sequence). This CDR3 reads CASSPGLAGAFF. CDR3 sequence (DNA): TGTGCCAGCAGCCCGGGACTAGCGGGAGCGTTCTTC.

The V call is TRBV13, the J call TRBJ2-1, with TRBD2 as a possible D gene (6 bases). The V gene lost 1 base and the J gene lost 9 bases, with 25 bases spanning the gap. In germline, CDR1 is PRHDT, CDR2 FYEKMQ (reference sequence). The CDR3 runs 18 residues. The CDR3 loop reads CASSLEPPGAGPEGEQFF. CDR3 coding DNA: TGTGCCAGCAGCTTAGAACCCCCCGGGGCGGGGCCTGAGGGTGAGCAGTTCTTC.

The V gene is TRBV6-5, the J gene TRBJ2-7, with D hard to call. The ends were cut back, 4 bases at V and 5 bases at J, with 9 bases in the middle. Germline V gene data show CDR1 as MNHEY and CDR2 as SVGAGI. The CDR3 spans 12 residues. CDR3 DNA: TGTGCCAGCAGTTCCTACCAGGACGAGCAGTACTTC. Its translation is CASSSYQDEQYF.

This CDR3 reads CASSHVPGLAGGAHEQYF. Here the CDR3 DNA reads TGTGCCAGCAGCCATGTCCCGGGACTAGCGGGAGGCGCCCACGAGCAGTACTTC. The gene calls are TRBV14 and TRBJ2-7; TRBD2 matches 15 bases. CDR1 is SGHDN, CDR2 FVKESK, per germline. The V gene end was trimmed by 3 bases and the J gene end by 5 bases; junction bases not matched to a gene: 11. This CDR3 spans 18 amino acids.

The genes are TRBV28 and TRBJ2-7; D perhaps matches TRBD2 (5 bases). Deletions cut 5 bases from V and 3 bases from J, with 14 bases between. Germline CDR1 reads MDHEN; CDR2 reads SYDVKM. This CDR3 contains 14 residues. CDR3 region: CASSAPRRLYEQYF. The CDR3 DNA reads as TGTGCCAGCAGTGCCCCTCGGAGGCTCTACGAGCAGTACTTC.

The V call is TRBV6-5, the J call TRBJ2-7, with TRBD1 matching over 10 bases. The V and J ends lost 5 bases and 5 bases, in that order; junction bases with no gene match: 9. This CDR3 is built from 15 residues. The germline CDR1 and CDR2 sequences are MNHEY and SVGAGI. The CDR3 sequence: CASSRQGARGDEQYF. The DNA for the CDR3 is TGTGCCAGCAGTCGACAGGGGGCTCGGGGAGACGAGCAGTACTTC.